Here is one T cell receptor beta chain with its context. The sample has other DNA sequences that encode this CDR3 too. This sample is drawn from a study of blood T cell repertoires in COVID-19. Measured with immunoSEQ multiplex PCR; TCRdb has only the in-frame clones, and not every one. The data show roughly 130,000 clones, approximately 80% seen once. The CDR3 covers 15 residues. The V segment lost 5 bases and the J segment 1 base; nucleotides outside the gene matches: 6. CDR1 is SGHNT, CDR2 YYREEE, per germline (reference sequence). Sequencing was carried out using peripheral blood. The sequence was collected from a man between 70 and 80 years old with acute or convalescent COVID-19. This chain links TRBV5-4 with TRBJ1-1; 9 bases align to TRBD1. CDR3 sequence: CASSSGQGGNTEAFF. CDR3 coding DNA: TGTGCCAGCAGTTCGGGACAGGGAGGGAACACTGAAGCTTTCTTT.